This entry features one T cell receptor beta chain sequence. This clone was detected a few times. Its binding antigen is unknown. The sample holds no much larger clone one base away, and base qualities are not on file. This sample was taken from a study of PD-1 blockade in classical Hodgkin lymphoma (dated by TCRdb to about 2020). Study-level background: Nivolumab dosing was 3 mg/kg intravenously every 2 weeks, continuing until either disease progression or unacceptable toxicity. The study used TCR beta sequencing and CyTOF to define a peripheral blood immune signature of response to PD-1 blockade in classical Hodgkin lymphoma. Results the study describes overall, beyond this receptor: Newly diagnosed patients were reported to have lower baseline TCR diversity than healthy donors, and relapsed/refractory patients were reported to have lower baseline TCR diversity still. Among trial patients, those achieving complete response had baseline diversity similar to that of newly diagnosed patients, while diversity was significantly lower in partial responders and progressors. CD4+ but not CD8+ TCR diversity rose significantly by C4D1 (p=0.0027 vs p=0.16), most apparent in complete responders (p=0.02). Lower diversity was seen in patients whose nivolumab began less than 1 year after ASCT, and these patients were left out of later analyses so that immune reconstitution would not confound the results. Only a single clinical trial cohort was studied, and what caused the repertoire differences, possibly disease activity or prior therapy, remained undefined.

Genomic DNA was isolated using the Qiagen DNeasy kit from unsorted PBMCs as well as from negatively selected CD4+ and CD8+ fractions. Using primers that anneal to V and J segments, immunoSEQ multiplex PCR amplified the TCR beta CDR3 regions. A synthetic immune receptor repertoire was used to minimize amplification bias, and any residual bias was removed computationally once sequencing was done. The published analysis was carried out like this. Repertoire diversity was quantified as the Shannon entropy index using custom Python scripts. The unsorted, CD4+ and CD8+ repertoires were each analyzed separately, with the exception of combined analyses, where CD4+ and CD8+ sequences were merged in silico. A clone was considered expanded if an increase in frequency of at least 2-fold after treatment relative to C1D1 was found, and a pseudocount of 0.5 was applied to clones undetected at baseline. Clones with 0 or 1 copy at C1D1 were classified as singleton clones, and clones with 2 or more copies were classified as non-singleton clones. By matching protein sequences in sorted samples from the same patient, clones expanded in unsorted samples were annotated as CD4+, CD8+ or unknown. Wilcoxon tests were applied to paired samples to test diversity changes from C1D1 to C4D1. TCRdb mirrors the immuneACCESS table, restricted to in-frame sequences. Some clones are absent from its copies; in checked studies, under half trace to an unresolved V gene, and the reason for the others is unknown. The DNA was the basis for D and trimming; V, J and clone size are from that table. This sample comprises tens of thousands of clones, under 95% of them detected only once. The ten largest clonotypes hold approximately 10% of the sample.

This specimen's time point label, per the study, means: cycle 4 day 1 (C4D1), after more than five weeks of nivolumab. Relapse after autologous stem cell transplantation had occurred in all trial patients, and cohorts A, B and C were distinguished by prior brentuximab vedotin exposure. The trial cohort was composed of 56 patients with relapsed/refractory classical Hodgkin lymphoma, for whom complete response, partial response or progressive disease was recorded as best overall response. Single-agent nivolumab was administered to trial patients in the multi-cohort phase II CheckMate 205 trial. An independent review committee assessed best overall response by applying the 2007 International Working Group response criteria. Trial PBMCs were collected immediately before nivolumab initiation (C1D1) and during therapy at cycle 2 day 1 and cycle 4 day 1. After peripheral blood was drawn into 8 mL Vacutainer Cell Preparation Tubes, PBMCs were isolated by centrifugation and then cryopreserved.

Via the germline V gene, CDR1 is SNHLY and CDR2 FYNNEI. The CDR3 runs 13 residues from the cysteine to the phenylalanine. Only the CDR3 DNA is retained, 39 bases long and in frame from the first base. Trimming removed 1 base from V and 5 bases from J, leaving 8 bases between the germline ends. The chain couples TRBV2 to TRBJ1-1; too little of a D gene remains to name it. This receptor was taken from a human donor with classical Hodgkin lymphoma. Source: peripheral blood mononuclear cells (PBMCs), taken before the fourth cycle of nivolumab. The CDR3 here reads CASSEGSWTEAFF. The sequenced DNA: TGTGCCAGCAGTGAAGGAAGTTGGACTGAAGCTTTCTTT.